The rows below give T cell receptor beta chains drawn from one sample of a study of shared clonotypes between healthy human individuals. Assay: immunoSEQ multiplex PCR; the TCRdb copy retains only in-frame clones and omits some. The sample yields around 2.5 million clones, roughly 93% seen once. Sequencing used naive CD4+ T cells from PBMCs. These receptors originate from a man between 18 and 29 years old in good health. Some clones in this sample may be carry-over from other donors' samples. Each CDR3 is given with its conserved first and last residue.

J: TRBJ2-2; V: TRBV10-3; CDR3: CAISVDTGELFF
J: TRBJ2-7; V: TRBV13; CDR3: CASSRGPPSGLTPYEQYF
J: TRBJ1-5; V: TRBV19; CDR3: CASSIRQSNQPQHF
J: TRBJ1-1; V: TRBV10-3; CDR3: CAISAGWTGVTEAFF
J: TRBJ2-2; V: TRBV19; CDR3: CASSHRRRDRGEAGELFF
J: TRBJ2-7; V: TRBV5-1; CDR3: CASSWGLAGGREQYF
J: TRBJ1-3; V: TRBV9; CDR3: CASSVDSDNSGNTIYF
J: TRBJ2-7; V: TRBV28; CDR3: CASRHSRTRLAEGREQYF
J: TRBJ2-5; V: TRBV28; CDR3: CASNVLGGVKGGTQYF
J: TRBJ1-5; V: TRBV15; CDR3: CATSRSGLSNQPQHF
J: TRBJ1-1; V: TRBV2; CDR3: CASTAEGNLPEAFF
J: TRBJ2-1; V: TRBV4-2; CDR3: CASSPGTSGRQGHNEQFF
J: TRBJ1-2; V: TRBV28; CDR3: CASRSTGRDLGYTF
J: TRBJ2-2; V: TRBV12-5; CDR3: CASAYGTGTNTGELFF
J: TRBJ2-2; V: TRBV5-1; CDR3: CASSLRTGSTGELFF
J: TRBJ1-5; V: TRBV6-1; CDR3: CASSEERRGGQPQHF
J: TRBJ2-7; V: TRBV6-1; CDR3: CASRRLAGDYEQYF
J: TRBJ2-5; V: TRBV5-1; CDR3: CASTKSGLAGVETQYF
J: TRBJ1-2; V: TRBV2; CDR3: CASSASNYGYTF
J: TRBJ1-5; V: TRBV19; CDR3: CASSIEGVGQSNQPQHF
J: TRBJ2-7; V: TRBV15; CDR3: CATSRARTSEYEQYF
J: TRBJ2-3; V: TRBV27; CDR3: CASGIAATQYF